Each of the 27 T cell receptor beta chains below was sequenced from the same sample in a study of blood T cells in healthy people across ages. It was with a sample-barcoded 5' primer and a J-beta primer mix that a second PCR of roughly 7 to 12 cycles was run. TCRdb analysed the 5' RACE reads with MiXCR anew, one entry per CDR3 protein. The sample holds 600,000 to 800,000 distinct CDR3 sequences, about 50% seen once. The sequenced sample was blood. Every receptor here comes from a woman at least 80 years old in good health.

J is TRBJ2-3 and V is TRBV10-3; D ambiguous. Germline CDR1 reads ENHRY; CDR2 reads SYGVKD. There are 12 residues in the CDR3. The germline V and J ends were trimmed by 7 bases and 6 bases, with 11 bases remaining between them. The CDR3 loop reads CAIICLGDTQYF. In DNA, the CDR3 is TGTGCCATCATCTGCCTAGGGGATACGCAGTATTTT.

The gene calls are TRBV9 and TRBJ1-1; the D is unclear. Between the trimmed V and J ends, which lost 4 bases and 3 bases, there was a span of 10 bases. Germline loops: CDR1 SGDLS, CDR2 YYNGEE. The CDR3 is made up of 13 amino acids. CDR3 sequence reads: CASSWVLHTEAFF. For the CDR3, the DNA is TGTGCCAGCAGCTGGGTTCTCCACACTGAAGCTTTCTTT. Looking up the rest from reference TRBV9 and TRBJ1-1 gives the full variable domain: DSGVTQTPKHLITATGQRVTLRCSPRSGDLSVYWYQQSLDQGLQFLIQYYNGEERAKGNILERFSAQQFPDLHSELNLSSLELGDSALYFCASSWVLHTEAFFGQGTRLTVV.

There are a few counts of this clonotype. A much larger clone differs by one base, so this may be a read error. The V and J genes are TRBV29-1 and TRBJ2-1; D is undetermined. Trimming removed 7 bases at V and 4 bases at J, with 14 bases between. The V gene's germline CDR1 is SQVTM and CDR2 ANQGSEA. The CDR3 length is 13 residues. The CDR3 region has the DNA TGCAGCGCCGCCGGTATTATTTACAATGAGCAGTTCTTC. As protein: CSAAGIIYNEQFF.

This clonotype was detected many times. The rearrangement links TRBV5-1 to TRBJ2-1, with 8 bases matching TRBD2. Unmatched junction bases numbered 9, after V lost 0 bases and J lost 7 bases. Germline CDR1 is SGHRS and CDR2 is YFSETQ. The CDR3 contains 16 residues. The CDR3: CASSLDPSGGQNEQFF. CDR3 DNA sequence: TGCGCCAGCAGCTTGGACCCGAGCGGGGGCCAAAATGAGCAGTTCTTC.

The count of this clonotype is one. The chain combines TRBV7-2 with TRBJ2-4; no definite D call. The CDR3 runs 17 residues. Germline CDR1 is SGHTA and CDR2 is FQGNSA. Between the trimmed V and J ends, which lost 1 base and 0 bases, there was a span of 13 bases. CDR3: CASSLDLLSGAKNIQYF. The CDR3 nucleotides read TGTGCCAGCAGCTTAGATTTATTGTCGGGAGCCAAAAACATTCAGTACTTC. The full variable domain, rest sourced from reference TRBV7-2 and TRBJ2-4, is GAGVSQSPSNKVTEKGKDVELRCDPISGHTALYWYRQSLGQGLEFLIYFQGNSAPDKSGLPSDRFSAERTGGSVSTLTIQRTQQEDSAVYLCASSLDLLSGAKNIQYFGAGTRLSVL.

This clonotype occurred many times. This rearrangement joins TRBV20-1 to TRBJ2-7, with 7 bases aligning to TRBD1. V lost 6 bases and J lost 2; bases outside the gene matches: 7. The germline gives CDR1 DFQATT, CDR2 SNEGSKA (reference sequence). The CDR3 sequence is 13 residues long. For the CDR3, the DNA is TGCAGTGCCCCCCGGGACAGTCCCTACGAGCAGTACTTC. Translation gives CSAPRDSPYEQYF.

Concerning this clonotype itself: This sequence may be a read error, since a much larger clone differs from it by one base. V gene TRBV5-1 combines with J gene TRBJ2-5; D not certain. V was shortened by 4 bases and J by 11 bases, with 30 bases between the two germline ends. Germline CDR1 and CDR2: SGHRS and YFSETQ. This CDR3 spans 17 amino acids. The CDR3 is CASSAAPAQRSHNEQYF. CDR3 in DNA: TGCGCCAGCAGCGCGGCCCCTGCCCAGCGTTCGCACAATGAGCAGTACTTC.

The chain employs TRBV4-3 and TRBJ2-5, with D possibly called TRBD1 or TRBD2 (5 bases each). The CDR3 spans 18 residues. Germline V lookup: CDR1 LGHNA, CDR2 YSLEER. The germline V and J ends were trimmed by 3 bases and 5 bases, with 25 bases remaining between them. The CDR3 DNA follows: TGCGCCAGCAGCCACCAAGTCTTGATCGGGGCCGATGCCGAGACCCAGTACTTC. It specifies CASSHQVLIGADAETQYF.

V gene TRBV15 combines with J gene TRBJ2-5, with D perhaps TRBD1 (6 bases). Germline V gene lookup returns CDR1 LNHNV and CDR2 YYDKDF (reference sequence). The CDR3 loop spans 15 amino acids. V lost 0 bases and J lost 3, with 11 bases in between. As DNA, the CDR3 is TGTGCCACCAGCAGAGATCGGGCAGGGGAAGAGACCCAGTACTTC. Encoded protein: CATSRDRAGEETQYF.

This clonotype was detected many times. The chain recombines TRBV20-1 with TRBJ2-5; 12 bases agree with TRBD2. CDR1 and CDR2 from the germline V gene are DFQATT and SNEGSKA (reference sequence). V gave up 4 bases and J gave up 2 bases; unmatched junction bases: 8. CDR3 length: 16 amino acids. The chain's CDR3 is CSANDPGTSGQETQYF. The CDR3 DNA reads TGCAGTGCTAACGACCCCGGGACTAGCGGGCAAGAGACCCAGTACTTC.

This clonotype was observed at least ten times. The chain carries TRBV5-1 and TRBJ2-1; 8 bases align to TRBD1. J was trimmed by 8 bases and V by 4 bases; bases with no gene match: 14. This CDR3 is 16 amino acids long. The germline V gene encodes CDR1 SGHRS and CDR2 YFSETQ. The DNA of the CDR3 is TGCGCCAGCAGCCGCATCGCAGGGGGCGCATGGGATGAGCAGTTCTTC. Amino acids: CASSRIAGGAWDEQFF.

This clonotype was picked up many times. At one end the junction does not follow the germline gene, possibly because of a read error. The chain uses TRBV7-9 and TRBJ1-2; the D is unclear. The germline gives CDR1 SEHNR, CDR2 FQNEAQ (reference sequence). The CDR3 totals 12 residues. The CDR3 DNA sequence: TGTGCCAGCAGTTTAGAGGCCTATGGCTACACCTTC. Translation: CASSLEAYGYTF. Filled out from reference TRBV7-9 and TRBJ1-2, the complete variable domain reads DTGVSQNPRHKITKRGQNVTFRCDPISEHNRLYWYRQTLGQGPEFLTYFQNEAQLEKSRLLSDRFSAERPKGSFSTLEIQRTEQGDSAMYLCASSLEAYGYTFGSGTRLTVV.

The rearrangement joins TRBV4-1 to TRBJ2-1, with D tentatively TRBD1 (5 bases). The DNA matches TRBJ2-7 better at its end, which makes the J call doubtful. Germline V gene data show CDR1 as MGHRA and CDR2 as YSYEKL. This CDR3 region has 16 residues. CDR3 DNA: TGCGCCAGCAGCCAAGATTGGGGCTCTTCCTACAATGAGCAGTACTTC. Translation gives CASSQDWGSSYNEQYF.

This sequence joins TRBV20-1 and TRBJ1-4, with D possibly TRBD1 on 6 matching bases. Trimming stripped 5 bases from V and 8 bases from J, with 12 bases between. The germline gives CDR1 DFQATT, CDR2 SNEGSKA (reference sequence). This CDR3 spans 12 amino acids. CDR3 loop: CSASKQGEKLFF. The CDR3 coding sequence is TGCAGTGCTTCCAAGCAGGGGGAAAAACTGTTTTTT.

This clonotype turned up a few times. J is TRBJ1-5 and V is TRBV7-8, with TRBD1 matching 8 bases. The V gene's germline CDR1 is SGHVS and CDR2 FQNEAQ. V trimming: 5 bases; J trimming: 2 bases; junction bases outside the gene matches: 11. The CDR3 totals 17 residues. The CDR3 nucleotides are TGTGCCAGCAGCCGACGTCAGGGGGCTCAAGGCAATCAGCCCCAGCATTTT. It specifies CASSRRQGAQGNQPQHF.

This clonotype was recorded a few times. The chain employs TRBV7-9 and TRBJ2-3; 11 bases map to TRBD2. Germline CDR1 SEHNR, CDR2 FQNEAQ (reference sequence). The CDR3 loop spans 17 amino acids. Trimming took 4 bases from V and 3 from J; bases not matched to a gene: 9. This CDR3 is CASSSFLAGGPTDTQYF. The CDR3 DNA reads TGTGCCAGCAGCTCCTTTTTAGCGGGAGGGCCAACAGATACGCAGTATTTT.

On this clonotype itself: This may stem from a read error, because a much larger clone lies one nucleotide away. The V call is TRBV18, the J call TRBJ2-7, with D possibly TRBD2 on 5 matching bases. CDR3 length: 13 residues. The germline V gene has CDR1 KGHSH and CDR2 LQKENI. The CDR3 nucleotides read TGTGCCAGCGCACCAAATGAGGGCCACGAGCAGTACTTC. This translates into CASAPNEGHEQYF.

The chain uses TRBV12-3 or TRBV12-4 and TRBJ1-5; no clear D. The germline V and J ends were trimmed by 1 base and 4 bases, with 8 bases remaining between them. The CDR3 has 14 amino acids. The CDR3 nucleotides read TGTGCCAGCAGTTTAGTGGCGGAGAATCAGCCCCAGCATTTT. Its translation is CASSLVAENQPQHF.

V usage is TRBV12-3 or TRBV12-4 and J usage is TRBJ1-1; TRBD1 might be the D (5 bases). Trimming took off 7 bases at V and 0 bases at J, with 12 bases between the two ends. The CDR3 loop spans 14 amino acids. The CDR3 region is CASTFGHMNTEAFF. The CDR3 DNA is TGTGCCAGCACCTTTGGACACATGAACACTGAAGCTTTCTTT.

J is TRBJ2-4 and V is TRBV12-3 or TRBV12-4, with D possibly called TRBD1 or TRBD2 (6 bases each). Trimming took off 6 bases at V and 13 bases at J, with 16 bases between the two ends. The CDR3 sequence is 12 residues long. DNA of the CDR3: TGTGCCAGCAGCCCCCGGGGGCCGTCGCAGTACTTC. Protein product: CASSPRGPSQYF.

The rearrangement uses TRBV10-3 and TRBJ2-7; D unresolved. The CDR3 runs to 11 residues. CDR1 and CDR2 (germline): ENHRY, SYGVKD. Trimming stripped 4 bases from V and 6 bases from J, with 7 bases between. The CDR3 sequence: CAISGTREQYF. CDR3 sequence (DNA): TGTGCCATCAGTGGGACCCGCGAGCAGTACTTC.

With regard to this clonotype: This clone may be a read error of a much larger clone one base away. The chain couples TRBV20-1 to TRBJ1-2; the D gene is possibly TRBD1 (6 bases). The CDR3 runs to 15 residues. The germline V gene has CDR1 DFQATT and CDR2 SNEGSKA (reference sequence). The CDR3 is CSARDWRGGVYGHTF. As DNA, the CDR3 is TGCAGTGCTAGAGATTGGAGGGGGGGAGTCTATGGCCACACCTTC.

This sequence joins TRBV7-9 and TRBJ2-1, with 9 positions matching TRBD1. Germline CDR1 reads SEHNR; CDR2 reads FQNEAQ (reference sequence). CDR3 length: 13 residues. J gave up 3 bases and V 8 bases, and 2 bases lay outside the gene matches. CDR3 sequence (DNA): TGTGCCAGCGACAGGGGGAACTACAATGAGCAGTTCTTC. Protein: CASDRGNYNEQFF.

The J gene is TRBJ2-7, the V gene TRBV20-1; 11 positions agree with TRBD2. V dropped 6 bases and J dropped 4; count of bases not matched to a gene: 17. Germline V CDR1 and CDR2: DFQATT, SNEGSKA (reference sequence). The CDR3 is made up of 17 amino acids. DNA for the CDR3: TGCAGTGCCGAGAAGAGAGAACTAGCGGGAGCGCGGTACGAGCAGTACTTC. Its translation: CSAEKRELAGARYEQYF.

The sample holds a few counts of this clonotype. The CDR3 coding sequence is TGTGCCAGCAGTTTCGACGCAGATACGCAGTATTTT. This encodes CASSFDADTQYF. The gene calls are TRBV28 and TRBJ2-3; D remains ambiguous. The CDR3 sequence is 12 residues long. Germline V gene data show CDR1 as MDHEN and CDR2 as SYDVKM. Trimming took off 3 bases at V and 4 bases at J, with 5 bases between the two ends.

This clonotype was seen only a few times. The V and J genes are TRBV20-1 and TRBJ2-1; 7 positions agree with TRBD1. V trimming: 1 base; J trimming: 6 bases; junction bases outside the gene matches: 15. The CDR3 sequence is 17 residues long. Germline V CDR1 and CDR2: DFQATT, SNEGSKA (reference sequence). For the CDR3, the DNA is TGCAGTGCTAGAGGCCCCCCAAGAGGGGGCAGGAGCAATGAGCAGTTCTTC. Protein product: CSARGPPRGGRSNEQFF.

This clonotype was observed a few times. This chain uses TRBV6-2 or TRBV6-3 with TRBJ2-1; 10 nucleotides align to TRBD2. In germline, CDR1 is MNHEY, CDR2 SVGEGT. This CDR3 has 19 residues. V shed 6 bases and J 7 bases; nucleotides not matched to a gene: 21. Here the CDR3 reads CASSQRAAPLAGVINEQFF. In DNA form, the CDR3 reads TGTGCCAGCAGCCAAAGAGCCGCCCCTCTAGCGGGAGTGATAAATGAGCAGTTCTTC.